This T cell receptor beta chain was captured by sequencing in a study of blood T cell repertoires in COVID-19. Germline loops: CDR1 LNHDA, CDR2 SQIVND (reference sequence). CDR3 length: 15 residues. The junction had 6 bases not matched to a gene; V was cut back by 4 bases and J by 1 base. Produced via immunoSEQ multiplex PCR; TCRdb's table is partial and in-frame only. The data show over 350,000 clones, with roughly 85% seen just once and almost 2% held by the top ten. The cohort comprised adults aged roughly 18 to 95 years residing in approximately 22 US areas. The rearrangement joins TRBV19 to TRBJ1-1, with TRBD1 matching over 7 bases. The sample comprised PBMCs or T cells enriched from blood (not recorded which). This TCR was sampled from a woman aged 18-29 years with acute COVID-19. CDR3 residues: CASSTADRANTEAFF. For the CDR3, the DNA is TGTGCCAGTAGTACCGCCGACAGGGCGAACACTGAAGCTTTCTTT. The full variable domain, completed using reference TRBV19 and TRBJ1-1, is DGGITQSPKYLFRKEGQNVTLSCEQNLNHDAMYWYRQDPGQGLRLIYYSQIVNDFQKGDIAEGYSVSREKKESFPLTVTSAQKNPTAFYLCASSTADRANTEAFFGQGTRLTVV.